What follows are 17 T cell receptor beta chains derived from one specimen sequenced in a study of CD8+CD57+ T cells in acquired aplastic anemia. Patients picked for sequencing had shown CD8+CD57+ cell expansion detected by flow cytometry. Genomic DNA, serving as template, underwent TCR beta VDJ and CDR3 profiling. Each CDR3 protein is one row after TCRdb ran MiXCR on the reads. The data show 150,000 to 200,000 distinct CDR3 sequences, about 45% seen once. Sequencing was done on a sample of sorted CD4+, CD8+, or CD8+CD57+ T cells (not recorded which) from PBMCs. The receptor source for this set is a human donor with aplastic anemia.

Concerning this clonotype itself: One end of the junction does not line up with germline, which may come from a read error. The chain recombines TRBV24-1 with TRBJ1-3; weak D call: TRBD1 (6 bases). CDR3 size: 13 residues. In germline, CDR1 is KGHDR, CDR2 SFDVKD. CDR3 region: CAAWTASGSTIYF. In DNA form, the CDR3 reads TGTGCCGCCTGGACAGCCTCTGGAAGCACCATATATTTT.

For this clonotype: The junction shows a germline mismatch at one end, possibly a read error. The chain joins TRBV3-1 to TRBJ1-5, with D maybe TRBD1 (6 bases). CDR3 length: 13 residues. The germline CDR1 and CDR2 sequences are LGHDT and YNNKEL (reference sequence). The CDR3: CAGSRTGRQPQHF. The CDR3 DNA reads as TGTGCCGGCAGCCGAACAGGGAGACAGCCCCAGCATTTT.

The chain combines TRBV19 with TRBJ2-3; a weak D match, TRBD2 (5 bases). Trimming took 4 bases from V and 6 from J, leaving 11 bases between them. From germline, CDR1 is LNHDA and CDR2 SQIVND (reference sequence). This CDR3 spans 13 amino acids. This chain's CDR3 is CASSRQRRDTQYF. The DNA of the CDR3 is TGTGCCAGTAGTAGGCAGAGGAGGGATACGCAGTATTTT.

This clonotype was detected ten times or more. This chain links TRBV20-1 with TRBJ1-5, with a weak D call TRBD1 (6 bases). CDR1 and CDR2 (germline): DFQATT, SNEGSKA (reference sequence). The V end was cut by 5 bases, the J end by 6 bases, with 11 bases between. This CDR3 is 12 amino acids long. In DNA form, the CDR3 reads TGCAGTGCTCACCAGGGGACTCAGCCCCAGCATTTT. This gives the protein CSAHQGTQPQHF.

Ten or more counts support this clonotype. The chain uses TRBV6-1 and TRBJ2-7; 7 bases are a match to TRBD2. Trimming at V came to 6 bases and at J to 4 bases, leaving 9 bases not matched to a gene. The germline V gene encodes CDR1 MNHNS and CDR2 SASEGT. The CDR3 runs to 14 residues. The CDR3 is CASSWQEGGYEQYV. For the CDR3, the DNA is TGTGCCAGCAGCTGGCAGGAGGGAGGGTACGAGCAGTACGTC.

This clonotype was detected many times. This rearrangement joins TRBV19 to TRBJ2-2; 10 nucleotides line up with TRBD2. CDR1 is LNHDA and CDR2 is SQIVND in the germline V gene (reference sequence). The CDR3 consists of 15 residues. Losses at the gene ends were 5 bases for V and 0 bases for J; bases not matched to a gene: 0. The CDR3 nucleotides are TGTGCCAGTAGTGGACTAGCGGCGAACACCGGGGAGCTGTTTTTT. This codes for CASSGLAANTGELFF.

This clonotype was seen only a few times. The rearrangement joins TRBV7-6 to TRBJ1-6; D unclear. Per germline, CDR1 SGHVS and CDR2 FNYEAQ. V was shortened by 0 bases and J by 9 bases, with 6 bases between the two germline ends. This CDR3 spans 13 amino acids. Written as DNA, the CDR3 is TGTGCCAGCAGCTTAGCTTCCGGTTCACCCCTCCACTTT. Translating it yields CASSLASGSPLHF.

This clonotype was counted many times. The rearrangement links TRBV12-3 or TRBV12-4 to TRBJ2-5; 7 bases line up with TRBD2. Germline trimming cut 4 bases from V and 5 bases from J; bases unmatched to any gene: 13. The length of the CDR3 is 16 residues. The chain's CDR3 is CASSSTSGTTAETQYF. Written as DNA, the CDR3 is TGTGCCAGCAGTTCCACCTCCGGGACTACGGCCGAGACCCAGTACTTC.

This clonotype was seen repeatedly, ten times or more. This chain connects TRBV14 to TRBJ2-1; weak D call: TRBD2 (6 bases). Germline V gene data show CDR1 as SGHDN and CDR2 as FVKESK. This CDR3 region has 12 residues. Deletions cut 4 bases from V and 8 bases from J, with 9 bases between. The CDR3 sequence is CASSPGGYEQFF. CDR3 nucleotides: TGTGCCAGCAGCCCCGGGGGATATGAGCAGTTCTTC.

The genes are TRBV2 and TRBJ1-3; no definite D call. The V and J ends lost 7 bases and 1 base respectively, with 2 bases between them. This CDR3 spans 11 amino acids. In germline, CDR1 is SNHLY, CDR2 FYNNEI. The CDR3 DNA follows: TGTGCCAGCAAATCTGGAAACACCATATATTTT. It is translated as CASKSGNTIYF.

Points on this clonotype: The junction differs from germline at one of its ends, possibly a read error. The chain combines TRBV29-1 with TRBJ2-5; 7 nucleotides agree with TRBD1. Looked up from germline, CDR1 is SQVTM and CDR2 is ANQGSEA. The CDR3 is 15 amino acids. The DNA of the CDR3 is TGCAGCGTCCCCAGATGGGACAGCGGTGGGGAGACCCAGCACTTT. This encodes CSVPRWDSGGETQHF.

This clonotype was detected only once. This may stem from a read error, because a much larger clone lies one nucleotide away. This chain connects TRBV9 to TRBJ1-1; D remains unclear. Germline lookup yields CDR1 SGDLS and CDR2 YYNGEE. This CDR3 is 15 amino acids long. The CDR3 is CASSSLRSGNAEAFF. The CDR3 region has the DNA TGTGCCAGCAGCTCCCTGCGGTCCGGGAACGCTGAAGCTTTCTTT.

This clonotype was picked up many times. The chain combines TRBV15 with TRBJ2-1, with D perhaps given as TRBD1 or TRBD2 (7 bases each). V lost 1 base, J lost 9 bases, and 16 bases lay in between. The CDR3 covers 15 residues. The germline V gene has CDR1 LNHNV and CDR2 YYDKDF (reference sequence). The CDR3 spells CATSRVGRGQGEQFF. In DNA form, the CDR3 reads TGTGCCACCAGCAGAGTGGGGAGGGGGCAGGGTGAGCAGTTCTTC.

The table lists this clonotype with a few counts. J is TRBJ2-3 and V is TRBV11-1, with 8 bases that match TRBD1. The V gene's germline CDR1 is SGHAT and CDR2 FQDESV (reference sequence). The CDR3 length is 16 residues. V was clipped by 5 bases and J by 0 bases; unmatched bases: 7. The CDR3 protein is CASSHGQGESTDTQYF. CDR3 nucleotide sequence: TGTGCCAGCAGCCACGGACAGGGAGAAAGCACAGATACGCAGTATTTT.

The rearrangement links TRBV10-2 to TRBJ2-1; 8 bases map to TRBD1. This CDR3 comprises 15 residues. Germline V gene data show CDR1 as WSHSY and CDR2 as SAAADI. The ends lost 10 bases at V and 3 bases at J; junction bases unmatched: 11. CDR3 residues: CATLKPGQVYNEQFF. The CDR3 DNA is TGCGCCACCCTTAAGCCGGGACAGGTCTACAATGAGCAGTTCTTC.

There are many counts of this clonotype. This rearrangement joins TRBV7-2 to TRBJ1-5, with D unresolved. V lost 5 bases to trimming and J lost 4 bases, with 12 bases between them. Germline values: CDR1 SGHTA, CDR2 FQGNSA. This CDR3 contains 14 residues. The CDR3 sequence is CASSPSGGNQPQHF. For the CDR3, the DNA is TGTGCCAGCAGCCCCTCTGGAGGGAATCAGCCCCAGCATTTT.

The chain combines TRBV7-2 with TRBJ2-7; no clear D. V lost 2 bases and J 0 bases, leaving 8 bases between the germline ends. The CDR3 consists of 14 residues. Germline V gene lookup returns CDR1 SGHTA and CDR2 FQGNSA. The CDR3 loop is CASSLNRSSYEQYV. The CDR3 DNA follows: TGTGCCAGCAGCTTAAACCGAAGCTCCTACGAGCAGTACGTC.